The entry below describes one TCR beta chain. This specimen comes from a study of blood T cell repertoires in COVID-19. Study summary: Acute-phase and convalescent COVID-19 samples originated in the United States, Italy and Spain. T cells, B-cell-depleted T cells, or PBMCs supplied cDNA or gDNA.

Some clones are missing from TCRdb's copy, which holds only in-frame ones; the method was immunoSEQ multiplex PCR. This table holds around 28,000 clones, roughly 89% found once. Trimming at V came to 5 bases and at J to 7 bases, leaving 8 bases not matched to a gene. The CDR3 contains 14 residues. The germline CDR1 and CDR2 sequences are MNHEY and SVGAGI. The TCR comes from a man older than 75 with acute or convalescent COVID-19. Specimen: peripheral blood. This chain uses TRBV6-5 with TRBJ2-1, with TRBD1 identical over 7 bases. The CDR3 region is CASSPWDRGNEQFF. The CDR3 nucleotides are TGTGCCAGCAGTCCCTGGGACAGAGGAAATGAGCAGTTCTTC.